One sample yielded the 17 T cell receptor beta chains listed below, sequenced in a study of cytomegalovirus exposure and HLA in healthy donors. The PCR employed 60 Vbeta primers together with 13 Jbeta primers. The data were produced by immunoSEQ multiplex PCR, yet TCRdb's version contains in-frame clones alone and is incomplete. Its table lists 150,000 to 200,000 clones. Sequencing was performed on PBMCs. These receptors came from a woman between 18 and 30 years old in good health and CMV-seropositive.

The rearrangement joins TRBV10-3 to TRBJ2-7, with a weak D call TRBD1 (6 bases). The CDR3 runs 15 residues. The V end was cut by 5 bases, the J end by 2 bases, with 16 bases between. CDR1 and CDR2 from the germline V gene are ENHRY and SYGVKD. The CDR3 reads CAISTGTLFPYEQYF. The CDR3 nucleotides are TGTGCCATCAGTACCGGGACACTATTCCCCTACGAGCAGTACTTC.

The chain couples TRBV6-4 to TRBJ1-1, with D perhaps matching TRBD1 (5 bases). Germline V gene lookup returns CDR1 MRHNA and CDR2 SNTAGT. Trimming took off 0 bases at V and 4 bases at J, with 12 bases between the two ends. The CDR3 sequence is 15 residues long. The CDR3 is CASSDSEAGGTEAFF. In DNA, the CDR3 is TGTGCCAGCAGTGACTCAGAAGCGGGGGGCACTGAAGCTTTCTTT.

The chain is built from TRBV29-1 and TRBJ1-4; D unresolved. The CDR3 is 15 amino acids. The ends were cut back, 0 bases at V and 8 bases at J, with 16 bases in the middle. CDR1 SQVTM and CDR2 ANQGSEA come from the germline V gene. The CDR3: CSVEDGEGRGEKLFF. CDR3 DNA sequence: TGCAGCGTTGAAGATGGGGAGGGAAGAGGCGAAAAACTGTTTTTT.

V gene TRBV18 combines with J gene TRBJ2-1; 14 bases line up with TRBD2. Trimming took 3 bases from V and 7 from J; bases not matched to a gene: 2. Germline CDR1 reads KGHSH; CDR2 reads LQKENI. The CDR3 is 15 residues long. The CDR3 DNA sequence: TGTGCCAGCTCACCCAGGACTAGCGGGGGGAATGAGCAGTTCTTC. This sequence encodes CASSPRTSGGNEQFF.

The CDR3, as DNA: TGCAGCGTGGCGGGACAGGAGGAAAAACTGTTTTTT. Residues: CSVAGQEEKLFF. The chain has TRBV29-1 and TRBJ1-4, with 8 bases lining up with TRBD1. Germline CDR1 and CDR2: SQVTM and ANQGSEA. The CDR3 sequence is 12 residues long. The ends lost 6 bases at V and 8 bases at J; junction bases unmatched: 5.

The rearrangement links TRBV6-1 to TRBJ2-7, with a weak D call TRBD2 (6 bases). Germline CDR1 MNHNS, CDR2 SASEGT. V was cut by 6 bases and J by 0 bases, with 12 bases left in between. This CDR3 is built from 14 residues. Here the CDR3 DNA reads TGTGCCAGCAGGGAAAGACTAGACTCCTACGAGCAGTACTTC. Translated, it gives CASRERLDSYEQYF.

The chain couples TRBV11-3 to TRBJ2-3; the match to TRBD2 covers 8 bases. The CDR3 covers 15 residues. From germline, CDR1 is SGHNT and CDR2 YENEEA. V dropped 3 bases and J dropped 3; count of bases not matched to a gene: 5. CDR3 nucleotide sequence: TGTGCCAGCAGCTTTCGGGGGGGCGGAACAGATACGCAGTATTTT. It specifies CASSFRGGGTDTQYF.

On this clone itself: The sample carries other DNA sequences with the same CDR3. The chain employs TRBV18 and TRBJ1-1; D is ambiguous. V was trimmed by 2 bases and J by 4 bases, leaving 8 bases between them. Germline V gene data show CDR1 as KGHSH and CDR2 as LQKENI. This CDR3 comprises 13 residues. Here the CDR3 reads CASSPSRGTEAFF. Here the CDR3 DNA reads TGTGCCAGCTCACCAAGCCGGGGCACTGAAGCTTTCTTT. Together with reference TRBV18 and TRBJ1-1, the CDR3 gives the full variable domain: NAGVMQNPRHLVRRRGQEARLRCSPMKGHSHVYWYRQLPEEGLKFMVYLQKENIIDESGMPKERFSAEFPKEGPSILRIQQVVRGDSAAYFCASSPSRGTEAFFGQGTRLTVV.

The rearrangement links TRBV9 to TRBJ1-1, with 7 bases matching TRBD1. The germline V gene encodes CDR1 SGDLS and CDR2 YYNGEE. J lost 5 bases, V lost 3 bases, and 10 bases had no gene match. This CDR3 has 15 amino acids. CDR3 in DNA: TGTGCCAGCAGCGGCGAAAACAGGGGACAAACTGAAGCTTTCTTT. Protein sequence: CASSGENRGQTEAFF.

DNA for the CDR3: TGTGCCAGCAGCTTGGGGACTAGCGGGGGAGGCACAGATACGCAGTATTTT. It codes for CASSLGTSGGGTDTQYF. The V call is TRBV5-8, the J call TRBJ2-3; 13 nucleotides match TRBD2. Germline V gene lookup returns CDR1 SGHTS and CDR2 YDEGEE. The V and J ends lost 0 bases and 1 base, in that order; junction bases with no gene match: 2. This CDR3 has 17 residues.

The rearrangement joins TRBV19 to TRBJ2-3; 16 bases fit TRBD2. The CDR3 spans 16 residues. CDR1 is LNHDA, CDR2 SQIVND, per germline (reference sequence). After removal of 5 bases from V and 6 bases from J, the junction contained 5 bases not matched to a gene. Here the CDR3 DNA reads TGTGCCAGTAGTCTGGGACTAGCGGGGGGGTGGGATACGCAGTATTTT. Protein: CASSLGLAGGWDTQYF.

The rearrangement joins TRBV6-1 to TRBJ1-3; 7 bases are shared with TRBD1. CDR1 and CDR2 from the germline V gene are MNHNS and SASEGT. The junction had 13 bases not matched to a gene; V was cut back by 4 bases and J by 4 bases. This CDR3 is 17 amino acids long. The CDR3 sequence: CASSGPDRVFSGNTIYF. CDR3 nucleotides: TGTGCCAGCAGTGGCCCAGACAGGGTCTTTTCGGGAAACACCATATATTTT.

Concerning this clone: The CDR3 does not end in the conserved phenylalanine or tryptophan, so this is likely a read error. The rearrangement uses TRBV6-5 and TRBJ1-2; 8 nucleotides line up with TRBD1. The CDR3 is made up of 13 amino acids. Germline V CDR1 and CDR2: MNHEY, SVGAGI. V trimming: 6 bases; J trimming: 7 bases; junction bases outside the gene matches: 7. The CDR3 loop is CASSRTGLGGYTS. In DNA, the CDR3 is TGTGCCAGCAGCCGGACAGGGTTAGGTGGCTACACCTCC.

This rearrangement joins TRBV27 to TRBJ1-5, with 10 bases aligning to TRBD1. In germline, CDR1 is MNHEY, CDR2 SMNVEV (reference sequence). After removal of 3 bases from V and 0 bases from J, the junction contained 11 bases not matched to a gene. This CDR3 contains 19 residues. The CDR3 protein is CASSFYSGTGVYSNQPQHF. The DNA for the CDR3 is TGTGCCAGCAGTTTTTACTCCGGGACAGGGGTCTATAGCAATCAGCCCCAGCATTTT.

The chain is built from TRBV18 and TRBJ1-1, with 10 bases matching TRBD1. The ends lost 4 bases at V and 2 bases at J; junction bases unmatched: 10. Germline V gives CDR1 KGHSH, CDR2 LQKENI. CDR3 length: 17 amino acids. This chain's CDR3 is CASSLRDRGRFNTEAFF. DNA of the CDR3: TGTGCCAGCTCACTCCGGGACAGGGGCCGGTTTAACACTGAAGCTTTCTTT.

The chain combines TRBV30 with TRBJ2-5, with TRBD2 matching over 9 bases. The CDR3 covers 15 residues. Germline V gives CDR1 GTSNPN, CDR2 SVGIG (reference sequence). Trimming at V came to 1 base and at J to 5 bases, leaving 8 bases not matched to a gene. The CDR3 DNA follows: TGTGCCTGGAGTGGTAATAGCGGGAGTGGGGAGACCCAGTACTTC. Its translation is CAWSGNSGSGETQYF.

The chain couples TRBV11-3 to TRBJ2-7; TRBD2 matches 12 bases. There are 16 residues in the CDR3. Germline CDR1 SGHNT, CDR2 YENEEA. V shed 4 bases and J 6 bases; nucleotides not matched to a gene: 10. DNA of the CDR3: TGTGCCAGCAGCTCACCACTACTAGCGGGGGGAACCGAGCAGTACTTC. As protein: CASSSPLLAGGTEQYF.